This T cell receptor (beta chain) is from a study of post-analysis software for immune sequencing data. Study details: Some patients lacked subtype; others had relapsing-remitting, secondary progressive or progressive-relapsing disease.

The V and J ends lost 6 bases and 3 bases, in that order; junction bases with no gene match: 15. This CDR3 region has 18 residues. The V gene's germline CDR1 is SEHNR and CDR2 FQNEAQ (reference sequence). For this clonotype: Its cognate antigen is unknown.

Study-wide points: Compared against controls, patients with multiple sclerosis displayed significantly lower normalized Chao1 diversity. Included in a set of 5 or 6 TRBV segments more frequent in patients than controls were TRBV5-6, TRBV5-1 and TRBV20-1. F measure showed strong co-clustering of same-batch samples.

TCR beta cDNA libraries included unique molecular identifiers. Out of 1 to 10 million T cells, a few hundred thousand cDNA molecules were generated. One entry per CDR3 protein, called by TCRdb with MiXCR from the PCR reads. The sample yields about 800,000 distinct CDR3 sequences, roughly 27% seen once. This sequence was found in a girl aged 10 to 17 with multiple sclerosis. V gene TRBV7-9 combines with J gene TRBJ2-3, with 10 bases fitting TRBD1. The sequencing input was blood. The CDR3 bases are TGTGCCAGCAGAGACAGGGGGCGAATCTTGTCGGCGACAGATACGCAGTATTTT. Translating it yields CASRDRGRILSATDTQYF.